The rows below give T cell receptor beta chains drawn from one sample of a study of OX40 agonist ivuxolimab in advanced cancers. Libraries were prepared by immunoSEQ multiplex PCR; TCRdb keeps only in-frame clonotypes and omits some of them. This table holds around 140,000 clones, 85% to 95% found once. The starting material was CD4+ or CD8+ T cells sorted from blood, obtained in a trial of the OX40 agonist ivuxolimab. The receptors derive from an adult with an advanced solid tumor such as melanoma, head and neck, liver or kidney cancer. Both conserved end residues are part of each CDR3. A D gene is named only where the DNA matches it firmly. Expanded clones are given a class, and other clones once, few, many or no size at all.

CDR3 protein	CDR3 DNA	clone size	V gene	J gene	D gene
CASTQGRGGGPDTQYF	TGTGCCAGCACCCAGGGGAGGGGGGGCGGACCAGATACGCAGTATTTT	NA	TRBV21-1	TRBJ2-3	NA
CASSWTGGNTEAFF	TGTGCCAGCAGCTGGACAGGGGGCAACACTGAAGCTTTCTTT	NA	TRBV5-4	TRBJ1-1	TRBD1
CASSLQAGQGVQYF	TGTGCCAGCAGCCTGCAGGCTGGGCAGGGAGTGCAGTACTTC	NA	TRBV25-1	TRBJ2-7	NA
CAWKKGEGLLYEQYF	TGTGCCTGGAAAAAAGGGGAGGGGTTGCTCTACGAGCAGTACTTC	NA	TRBV30	TRBJ2-7	TRBD2
CASSLGTSGSYEQYF	TGTGCCAGCAGCTTAGGGACTAGCGGCTCCTACGAGCAGTACTTC	NA	TRBV5-6	TRBJ2-7	TRBD2
CASGFSGSYGYTF	TGTGCTAGTGGTTTTTCGGGCTCCTATGGCTACACCTTC	NA	TRBV12-5	TRBJ1-2	NA
CASSESVGTSGAYEQYF	TGTGCCAGCAGTGAATCGGTCGGGACTAGCGGAGCCTACGAGCAGTACTTC	NA	TRBV25-1	TRBJ2-7	TRBD2
CASSQDIYSGANVLTF	TGCGCCAGCAGCCAAGATATCTATTCTGGGGCCAACGTCCTGACTTTC	NA	TRBV4-3	TRBJ2-6	NA
CASSLGQIGTDTQYF	TGCGCCAGCAGCTTGGGTCAGATAGGGACAGATACGCAGTATTTT	once	TRBV5-1	TRBJ2-3	NA
CASSRDSNYGYTF	TGCGCCAGCAGCCGGGACAGTAACTATGGCTACACCTTC	NA	TRBV5-4	TRBJ1-2	TRBD1
CASSLRLGTYNEQFF	TGTGCCAGCAGCTTAAGGCTGGGGACGTACAATGAGCAGTTCTTC	NA	TRBV11-3	TRBJ2-1	NA
CAWSGPDSHNSPLHF	TGTGCCTGGAGTGGGCCGGACAGCCATAATTCACCCCTCCACTTT	NA	TRBV30	TRBJ1-6	NA
CASSLAGSSYEQYF	TGTGCCAGCAGCTTGGCAGGGAGCTCCTACGAGCAGTACTTC	NA	TRBV5-4	TRBJ2-7	NA
CASSLSLPSTNTEAFF	TGTGCCAGCAGTCTATCACTACCCTCTACGAACACTGAAGCTTTCTTT	NA	TRBV6-4	TRBJ1-1	NA
CASSQPERQGVANVLTF	TGCGCCAGCAGCCAACCGGAAAGACAGGGGGTAGCCAACGTCCTGACTTTC	NA	TRBV4-1	TRBJ2-6	TRBD1
CASSPSGGSGTDTQYF	TGTGCCAGCAGCCCCTCCGGAGGGTCGGGCACAGATACGCAGTATTTT	NA	TRBV7-9	TRBJ2-3	NA
CASSLGQGLNTEAFF	TGTGCCAGCAGCTTGGGACAGGGACTGAACACTGAAGCTTTCTTT	NA	TRBV5-6	TRBJ1-1	TRBD1
CASASVRGGYEQYF	TGTGCCAGCGCCAGCGTCAGGGGCGGATACGAGCAGTACTTC	NA	TRBV7-2	TRBJ2-7	NA
CASSLDPGQGYEQYF	TGTGCCAGCAGCTTAGATCCCGGGCAGGGCTACGAGCAGTACTTC	NA	TRBV7-2	TRBJ2-7	NA
CASSQTPGYSGGYEQYF	TGCGCCAGCAGCCAAACCCCAGGGTATTCAGGCGGCTACGAGCAGTACTTC	NA	TRBV4-3	TRBJ2-7	NA
CASSIGLGEQYF	TGTGCCAGCAGTATTGGGCTGGGCGAGCAGTACTTC	NA	TRBV27	TRBJ2-7	NA
CASSYSMAGVYEQYF	TGTGCCAGCAGTTACTCGATGGCAGGGGTCTACGAGCAGTACTTC	NA	TRBV6-5	TRBJ2-7	NA
CASSPASNYGYTF	TGCGCCAGCAGCCCCGCAAGTAACTATGGCTACACCTTC	NA	TRBV5-1	TRBJ1-2	NA
CASSSRTGGNEKLFF	TGTGCCAGTAGTTCCCGGACAGGGGGTAATGAAAAACTGTTTTTT	NA	TRBV19	TRBJ1-4	TRBD1
CASSYRVGNQPQHF	TGTGCCAGCAGTTACAGAGTCGGCAATCAGCCCCAGCATTTT	NA	TRBV6-6	TRBJ1-5	NA
CASSSWDSPLHF	TGTGCCAGCAGCTCCTGGGATTCACCCCTCCACTTT	few	TRBV7-9	TRBJ1-6	NA
CAISETNPQETQYF	TGTGCCATCAGTGAGACCAACCCCCAAGAGACCCAGTACTTC	NA	TRBV10-3	TRBJ2-5	NA